This T cell receptor beta chain was captured in a study of blood T cell repertoires in COVID-19. The method was immunoSEQ multiplex PCR; TCRdb's version includes in-frame clones alone and lacks a portion of them. The sample includes about 130,000 clones, approximately 87% of them seen just once. CDR1 is GTSNPN, CDR2 SVGIG, per germline (reference sequence). The germline V and J ends were trimmed by 7 bases and 7 bases, with 13 bases remaining between them. This CDR3 contains 11 residues. This chain connects TRBV30 to TRBJ1-2; D remains ambiguous. The source is a woman in her sixties or seventies with acute or convalescent COVID-19. The specimen was peripheral blood. CDR3 in DNA: TGTGCCTTGACCCTAGACGTTGGCTACACCTTC. This gives the protein CALTLDVGYTF. Based on the CDR3 plus reference TRBV30 and TRBJ1-2, the full variable domain is SQTIHQWPATLVQPVGSPLSLECTVEGTSNPNLYWYRQAAGRGLQLLFYSVGIGQISSEVPQNLSASRPQDRQFILSSKKLLLSDSGFYLCALTLDVGYTFGSGTRLTVV.